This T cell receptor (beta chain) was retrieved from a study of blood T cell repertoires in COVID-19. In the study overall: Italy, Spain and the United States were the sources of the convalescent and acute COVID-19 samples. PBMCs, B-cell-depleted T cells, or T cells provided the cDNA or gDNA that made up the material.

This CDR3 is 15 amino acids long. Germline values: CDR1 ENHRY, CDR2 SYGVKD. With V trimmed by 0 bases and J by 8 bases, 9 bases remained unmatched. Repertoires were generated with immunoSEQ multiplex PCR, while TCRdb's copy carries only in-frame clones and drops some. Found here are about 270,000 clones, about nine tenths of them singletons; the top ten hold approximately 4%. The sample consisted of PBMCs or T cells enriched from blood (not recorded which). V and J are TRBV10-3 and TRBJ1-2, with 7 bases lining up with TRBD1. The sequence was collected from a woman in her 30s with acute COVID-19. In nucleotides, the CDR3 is TGTGCCATCAGTGAGTCGGGGACAGCTATCTCGGGCTACACCTTC. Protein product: CAISESGTAISGYTF.